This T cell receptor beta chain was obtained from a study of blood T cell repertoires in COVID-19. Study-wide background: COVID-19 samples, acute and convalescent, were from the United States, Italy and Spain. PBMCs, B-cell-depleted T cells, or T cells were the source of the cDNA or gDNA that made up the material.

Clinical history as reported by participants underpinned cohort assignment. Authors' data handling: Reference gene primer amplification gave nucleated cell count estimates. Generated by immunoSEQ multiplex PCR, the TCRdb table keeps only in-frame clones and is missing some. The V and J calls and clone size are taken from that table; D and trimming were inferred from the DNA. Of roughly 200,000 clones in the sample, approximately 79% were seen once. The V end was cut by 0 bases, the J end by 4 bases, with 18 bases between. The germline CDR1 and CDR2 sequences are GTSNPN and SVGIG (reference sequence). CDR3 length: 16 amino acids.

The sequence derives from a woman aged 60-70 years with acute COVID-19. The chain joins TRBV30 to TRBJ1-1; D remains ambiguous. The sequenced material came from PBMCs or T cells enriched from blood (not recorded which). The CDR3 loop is CAWSVPLGRGITEAFF. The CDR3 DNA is TGTGCCTGGAGTGTCCCCCTCGGGAGAGGGATCACTGAAGCTTTCTTT. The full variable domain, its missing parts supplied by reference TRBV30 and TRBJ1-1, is SQTIHQWPATLVQPVGSPLSLECTVEGTSNPNLYWYRQAAGRGLQLLFYSVGIGQISSEVPQNLSASRPQDRQFILSSKKLLLSDSGFYLCAWSVPLGRGITEAFFGQGTRLTVV.